This passage covers 32 T cell receptor beta chains from one sample sequenced in a study of blood T cell repertoires in COVID-19. Repertoires were generated with immunoSEQ multiplex PCR, while TCRdb's copy carries only in-frame clones and drops some. Of approximately 26,000 clones in the sample, 89% were seen once. What was sequenced was peripheral blood. Source of these receptors: a human donor with acute or convalescent COVID-19. The donor label of this sample is uncertain.

V gene TRBV9 combines with J gene TRBJ1-1; 7 nucleotides match TRBD1. The germline V gene has CDR1 SGDLS and CDR2 YYNGEE. With V trimmed by 0 bases and J by 8 bases, 10 bases remained unmatched. CDR3 length: 15 amino acids. The CDR3 coding sequence is TGTGCCAGCAGCGTAGGGACAGGCGTAACAGGGGAAGCTTTCTTT. Translation: CASSVGTGVTGEAFF.

This sequence joins TRBV3-1 (or the pseudogene TRBV3-2) and TRBJ1-3, with D possibly being TRBD1 (5 bases). The V end lost 6 bases, the J end lost 0 bases, and 12 bases lay between the germline ends. Germline assignment: CDR1 LGHDT and CDR2 YNNKEL (reference sequence). The CDR3 extends over 15 amino acids. The CDR3 sequence: CASSRQRSSGNTIYF. The CDR3 DNA follows: TGTGCCAGCAGTCGACAGAGAAGCTCTGGAAACACCATATATTTT.

This clone was recorded only once. V is TRBV11-3 and J is TRBJ1-1; 7 nucleotides agree with TRBD1. Germline-derived CDR1 and CDR2 are SGHNT and YENEEA. The CDR3 consists of 13 residues. V lost 3 bases to trimming and J lost 4 bases; unmatched junction nucleotides: 2. The DNA of the CDR3 is TGTGCCAGCAGCTTGAACAGGGGCACTGAAGCTTTCTTT. This codes for CASSLNRGTEAFF.

The V gene is TRBV7-9, the J gene TRBJ2-1, with 7 nucleotides matching TRBD2. Unmatched junction bases numbered 6, after V lost 1 base and J lost 6 bases. Germline V lookup: CDR1 SEHNR, CDR2 FQNEAQ (reference sequence). The CDR3 runs 15 residues. The CDR3 reads CASSLVASGGNEQFF. The CDR3, as DNA: TGTGCCAGCAGCTTAGTGGCTAGCGGAGGCAATGAGCAGTTCTTC. Using reference TRBV7-9 and TRBJ2-1 for the parts outside the CDR3, the full variable domain is DTGVSQNPRHKITKRGQNVTFRCDPISEHNRLYWYRQTLGQGPEFLTYFQNEAQLEKSRLLSDRFSAERPKGSFSTLEIQRTEQGDSAMYLCASSLVASGGNEQFFGPGTRLTVL.

The chain has TRBV10-2 and TRBJ2-4; a possible D gene is TRBD1 (6 bases). The CDR3 length is 15 residues. Looked up from germline, CDR1 is WSHSY and CDR2 is SAAADI. The germline V and J ends were trimmed by 6 bases and 1 base, with 13 bases remaining between them. In DNA, the CDR3 is TGCGCCAGCAGCAATTTCGGACAGGCCAAAAACATTCAGTACTTC. It translates to CASSNFGQAKNIQYF.

V gene TRBV24-1 combines with J gene TRBJ2-1, with TRBD1 matching over 8 bases. Looked up from germline, CDR1 is KGHDR and CDR2 is SFDVKD. This CDR3 has 15 residues. After removal of 7 bases from V and 2 bases from J, the junction contained 6 bases not matched to a gene. The CDR3 is CATSAIRGPYNEQFF. CDR3 nucleotides: TGTGCCACCAGCGCCATCAGGGGGCCCTACAATGAGCAGTTCTTC.

The chain carries TRBV6-5 and TRBJ1-5; 7 positions agree with TRBD1. V was pared by 5 bases and J by 3 bases, with 7 bases of the junction left unmatched. Looked up from germline, CDR1 is MNHEY and CDR2 is SVGAGI. The CDR3 spans 15 residues. DNA for the CDR3: TGTGCCAGCAGTAAGAGGACAGGCCCCAATCAGCCCCAGCATTTT. Residues: CASSKRTGPNQPQHF.

The genes are TRBV9 and TRBJ2-2; 9 nucleotides align to TRBD1. V gave up 4 bases and J gave up 4 bases; unmatched junction bases: 11. Germline CDR1 is SGDLS and CDR2 is YYNGEE. The CDR3 sequence is 17 residues long. The CDR3 sequence: CASSRRPGTGTTGELFF. In DNA, the CDR3 is TGTGCCAGCAGCCGACGACCCGGGACAGGGACCACCGGGGAGCTGTTTTTT.

The J gene is TRBJ2-5, the V gene TRBV6-2 or TRBV6-3, with 7 positions matching TRBD2. The CDR3 length is 16 residues. The V gene end was trimmed by 6 bases and the J gene end by 4 bases; junction bases not matched to a gene: 14. The germline V gene has CDR1 MNHEY and CDR2 SVGEGT. CDR3 nucleotide sequence: TGTGCCAGCAGCCACATTATCGGGGGGAGCGGAGAGACCCAGTACTTC. Protein: CASSHIIGGSGETQYF.

V and J are TRBV19 and TRBJ2-3, with 9 nucleotides matching TRBD1. The germline gives CDR1 LNHDA, CDR2 SQIVND (reference sequence). Trimming took 4 bases from V and 5 from J; bases not matched to a gene: 4. CDR3 length equals 14 residues. CDR3 amino acids: CASSNRGQRDTQYF. CDR3 nucleotide sequence: TGTGCCAGTAGTAACAGGGGGCAGAGAGATACGCAGTATTTT.

The V and J genes are TRBV10-3 and TRBJ1-1; tentatively, D is TRBD1 (5 bases). Trimming took off 7 bases at V and 4 bases at J, with 13 bases between the two ends. The CDR3 totals 13 residues. Per the germline V gene, CDR1 is ENHRY and CDR2 is SYGVKD. This CDR3 is CAIKRTSGTEAFF. In DNA form, the CDR3 reads TGTGCCATCAAAAGGACATCGGGCACTGAAGCTTTCTTT.

This clone was picked up a small number of times. The gene calls are TRBV6-5 and TRBJ1-2; 9 nucleotides align to TRBD1. CDR3 length: 14 residues. V lost 6 bases and J lost 6; bases outside the gene matches: 8. Germline CDR1 is MNHEY and CDR2 is SVGAGI. The chain's CDR3 is CASRGLRDRDGYTF. For the CDR3, the DNA is TGTGCCAGCAGGGGCCTCCGGGACAGGGATGGCTACACCTTC.

CDR3 sequence (DNA): TGCGCCAGCAGTGGCTCAGGGCCCCACAATGAGCAGTTCTTC. Amino acid sequence: CASSGSGPHNEQFF. V gene TRBV5-1 combines with J gene TRBJ2-1; D possibly corresponds to TRBD1 (5 bases). Trimming took 5 bases from V and 5 from J, leaving 14 bases between them. CDR1 is SGHRS and CDR2 is YFSETQ in the germline V gene. The CDR3 has 14 amino acids.

The V call is TRBV18, the J call TRBJ2-3, with a tentative D call TRBD1 (7 bases). Trimming shortened V by 6 bases and J by 2 bases, and 18 bases separated the two germline ends. The CDR3 covers 16 residues. Germline CDR1 and CDR2: KGHSH and LQKENI. CDR3 nucleotides: TGTGCCAGCTCGCCCCGCAGGGGGAGGTTCACAGATACGCAGTATTTT. Translated: CASSPRRGRFTDTQYF.

The chain couples TRBV19 to TRBJ2-2; 14 nucleotides line up with TRBD2. V gave up 7 bases and J gave up 5 bases; unmatched junction bases: 9. Germline-derived CDR1 and CDR2 are LNHDA and SQIVND (reference sequence). This CDR3 is built from 17 residues. As DNA, the CDR3 is TGTGCCAGTACCTCCGGGACTAGCGGGAGTGGGACCGGGGAGCTGTTTTTT. Its translation: CASTSGTSGSGTGELFF. Variable domain in full (rest from reference TRBV19 and TRBJ2-2): DGGITQSPKYLFRKEGQNVTLSCEQNLNHDAMYWYRQDPGQGLRLIYYSQIVNDFQKGDIAEGYSVSREKKESFPLTVTSAQKNPTAFYLCASTSGTSGSGTGELFFGEGSRLTVL.

This clone was seen once. The chain uses TRBV7-2 and TRBJ2-2, with TRBD2 matching 7 bases. The CDR3 runs to 15 residues. Germline loops: CDR1 SGHTA, CDR2 FQGNSA. The trim removed 3 bases at V and 0 bases at J, leaving 1 base unmatched. The CDR3 region has the DNA TGTGCCAGCAGCTTGAGCGGGACGAACACCGGGGAGCTGTTTTTT. The encoded protein is CASSLSGTNTGELFF.

V usage is TRBV12-3 or TRBV12-4 and J usage is TRBJ2-7; D might be TRBD1 (5 bases). The CDR3 consists of 13 residues. V dropped 5 bases and J dropped 5 bases, with 13 bases sitting between them. This CDR3 reads CASSRTTLNEQYF. Here the CDR3 DNA reads TGTGCCAGCAGTCGGACAACACTTAACGAGCAGTACTTC.

The chain carries TRBV30 and TRBJ1-2; TRBD1 matches at 10 bases. This CDR3 has 14 residues. CDR1 and CDR2 from the germline V gene are GTSNPN and SVGIG (reference sequence). Losses at the gene ends were 8 bases for V and 2 bases for J; bases not matched to a gene: 8. In DNA, the CDR3 is TGTGCCCGCCCCGGACAGGGGGGAAACTATGGCTACACCTTC. This encodes CARPGQGGNYGYTF.

The CDR3 nucleotides are TGTGCTAGTGGTTTGGTAACTAGCGGGGGGGCCGGGGAGCTGTTTTTT. Its translation: CASGLVTSGGAGELFF. The gene calls are TRBV12-5 and TRBJ2-2; 13 bases fit TRBD2. The CDR3 has 16 residues. Unmatched junction bases numbered 1, after V lost 0 bases and J lost 6 bases. Germline CDR1 and CDR2: LGHNT and FRNRAP.

The CDR3 reads CASSKEIGLGQETQYF. CDR3 in DNA: TGTGCCAGCTCAAAGGAAATCGGACTAGGTCAAGAGACCCAGTACTTC. The chain has TRBV18 and TRBJ2-5; 7 nucleotides align to TRBD2. CDR1 and CDR2 (germline): KGHSH, LQKENI. CDR3 length: 16 residues. Trimming cost V 5 bases and J 2 bases; bases outside gene matches: 11.

This clone was recorded once. The rearrangement links TRBV7-9 to TRBJ1-2, with unresolved D. Germline V gives CDR1 SEHNR, CDR2 FQNEAQ (reference sequence). The germline V and J ends were trimmed by 2 bases and 4 bases, with 8 bases remaining between them. The CDR3 covers 13 residues. The CDR3 reads CASSLRRSYGYTF. For the CDR3, the DNA is TGTGCCAGCAGCTTAAGGAGGAGCTATGGCTACACCTTC.

This chain links TRBV6-6 with TRBJ1-1, with TRBD1 matching 10 bases. Germline CDR1 and CDR2: MNHNY and SVGAGI (reference sequence). Trimming at V came to 6 bases and at J to 6 bases, leaving 7 bases not matched to a gene. This CDR3 comprises 14 residues. In nucleotides, the CDR3 is TGTGCCAGCAGCCTGGACAGGGGGGTACCTGAAGCTTTCTTT. Translating it yields CASSLDRGVPEAFF.

The chain employs TRBV30 and TRBJ2-5, with 8 nucleotides matching TRBD1. With 3 bases clipped from V and 5 bases from J, the junction kept 11 bases outside the gene matches. CDR3 length: 15 residues. Germline CDR1 is GTSNPN and CDR2 is SVGIG (reference sequence). The CDR3 bases are TGTGCCTGGAGGCCAACTGGACAGGGCAAGGAGACCCAGTACTTC. This translates into CAWRPTGQGKETQYF.

The rearrangement uses TRBV24-1 and TRBJ1-2; tentative D call: TRBD1 (5 bases). The CDR3 contains 13 residues. Germline lookup yields CDR1 KGHDR and CDR2 SFDVKD. The germline V and J ends were trimmed by 3 bases and 9 bases, with 13 bases remaining between them. CDR3 sequence: CATSDQGAESYTF. In DNA, the CDR3 is TGTGCCACCAGTGATCAGGGCGCGGAGAGCTACACCTTC.

The chain combines TRBV7-2 with TRBJ2-5; no clear D. CDR1 SGHTA and CDR2 FQGNSA come from the germline V gene. V was shortened by 1 base and J by 4 bases, with 7 bases between the two germline ends. The CDR3 spans 13 residues. The CDR3 DNA is TGTGCCAGCAGCTTAGTGGCCCGAGAGACCCAGTACTTC. Translating gives CASSLVARETQYF.

The rearrangement links TRBV6-6 to TRBJ1-5; TRBD1 agrees at 8 bases. V lost 7 bases and J lost 5; bases outside the gene matches: 7. In germline, CDR1 is MNHNY, CDR2 SVGAGI (reference sequence). This CDR3 comprises 14 residues. The chain's CDR3 is CASIAQGVYQPQHF. In DNA form, the CDR3 reads TGTGCCAGCATAGCACAGGGGGTTTATCAGCCCCAGCATTTT.

The DNA of the CDR3 is TGTGCCAGCTCACCGGGGCGAGCGGGGAGCACAGATACGCAGTATTTT. Protein product: CASSPGRAGSTDTQYF. The chain links TRBV18 to TRBJ2-3; 7 bases fit TRBD2. Germline V gene data show CDR1 as KGHSH and CDR2 as LQKENI. CDR3 length equals 16 residues. Germline trimming cut 3 bases from V and 0 bases from J; bases unmatched to any gene: 6.

The chain has TRBV11-3 and TRBJ2-7; unclear D gene. This CDR3 comprises 11 residues. Trimming stripped 4 bases from V and 4 bases from J, with 5 bases between. The V gene's germline CDR1 is SGHNT and CDR2 YENEEA. CDR3: CASSSLYEQYF. In DNA form, the CDR3 reads TGTGCCAGCAGCTCCCTTTACGAGCAGTACTTC.

The chain joins TRBV18 to TRBJ2-7; TRBD2 agrees at 8 bases. V shed 2 bases and J 6 bases; nucleotides not matched to a gene: 6. The CDR3 runs to 14 residues. Germline-derived CDR1 and CDR2 are KGHSH and LQKENI. CDR3 DNA sequence: TGTGCCAGCTCACCAGGACTAGCTGTCGGCGAGCAGTACTTC. It yields the protein CASSPGLAVGEQYF.

The V and J genes are TRBV19 and TRBJ2-7; 7 nucleotides agree with TRBD1. The CDR3 consists of 14 residues. In germline, CDR1 is LNHDA, CDR2 SQIVND (reference sequence). Unmatched junction bases numbered 7, after V lost 3 bases and J lost 5 bases. This CDR3 is CASSISGGRNEQYF. DNA for the CDR3: TGTGCCAGTAGTATTTCAGGGGGTCGCAACGAGCAGTACTTC. Complete variable domain (other parts from reference TRBV19 and TRBJ2-7): DGGITQSPKYLFRKEGQNVTLSCEQNLNHDAMYWYRQDPGQGLRLIYYSQIVNDFQKGDIAEGYSVSREKKESFPLTVTSAQKNPTAFYLCASSISGGRNEQYFGPGTRLTVT.

This chain uses TRBV5-1 with TRBJ2-1; 11 bases agree with TRBD1. CDR1 and CDR2 from the germline V gene are SGHRS and YFSETQ. J gave up 4 bases and V 2 bases, and 5 bases lay outside the gene matches. The CDR3 consists of 16 residues. CDR3 amino acids: CASSFGTGGWYNEQFF. In DNA form, the CDR3 reads TGCGCCAGCAGCTTTGGGACAGGGGGTTGGTACAATGAGCAGTTCTTC.

V and J are TRBV7-8 and TRBJ1-5; TRBD1 is a possible D gene (5 bases). Trimming left V 4 bases short and J 2 bases short, with 21 bases between. The CDR3 is 18 residues long. CDR1 and CDR2 from the germline V gene are SGHVS and FQNEAQ. CDR3 sequence: CASSSPRGVGNGNQPQHF. The CDR3 DNA sequence: TGTGCCAGCAGCTCCCCCCGGGGGGTTGGGAATGGCAATCAGCCCCAGCATTTT.